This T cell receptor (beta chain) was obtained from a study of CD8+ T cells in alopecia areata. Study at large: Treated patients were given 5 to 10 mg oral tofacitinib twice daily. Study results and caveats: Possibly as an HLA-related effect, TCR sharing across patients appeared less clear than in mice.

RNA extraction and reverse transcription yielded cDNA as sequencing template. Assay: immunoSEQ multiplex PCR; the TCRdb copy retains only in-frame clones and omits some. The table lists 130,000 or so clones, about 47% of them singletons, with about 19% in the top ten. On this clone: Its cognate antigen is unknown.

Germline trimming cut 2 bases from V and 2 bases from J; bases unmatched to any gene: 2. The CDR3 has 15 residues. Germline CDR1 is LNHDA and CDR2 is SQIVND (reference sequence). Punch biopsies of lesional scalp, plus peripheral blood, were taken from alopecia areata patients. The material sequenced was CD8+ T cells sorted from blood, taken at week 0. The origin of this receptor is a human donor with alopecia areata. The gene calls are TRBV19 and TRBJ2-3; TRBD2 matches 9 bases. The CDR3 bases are TGTGCCAGTAGTATATCTAGCGGGGACACAGATACGCAGTATTTT. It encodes CASSISSGDTDTQYF.